The T cell receptor (beta chain) under discussion was sequenced for a study of regulatory T cells in long-lasting Graves disease. Investigators prepared the TCR beta libraries by applying iRepertoire HTBI primers and Arm-PCR of CDR3 regions. Original processing methods: Taken together, the samples had 62 TRBV and around 14 TRBJ segments identified. A single record per CDR3 protein comes from TCRdb applying MiXCR to the multiplex PCR reads. TCRdb assigned the V and J calls; the authors' analysis was not used. The sample carries approximately 400,000 distinct CDR3 sequences, 10% to 15% recorded once. This clonotype was seen repeatedly, ten times or more. Time point in this sample: newly diagnosed GD, antithyroid drugs for less than 3 months. RNA from PBMCs was the source of the TCR library. Another study also made use of these data, one on T cells in Graves' hyperthyroidism and ophthalmopathy. That paper states: Most expanded thyroid clonotypes above 0.001 recurred in blood.

This sample comprised peripheral blood mononuclear cells (PBMCs), obtained at new diagnosis, from a patient treated with antithyroid drugs. The TCR was taken from a woman in her late teens or twenties with Graves disease.

CDR3 protein: CASSPSTGIFGEKLFF. CDR3 nucleotide sequence: TGTGCCAGCAGCCCTTCGACAGGGATCTTCGGGGAAAAACTGTTTTTT. The chain carries TRBV12-3 or TRBV12-4 and TRBJ1-4, with 7 bases fitting TRBD1. The CDR3 is made up of 16 amino acids. With V trimmed by 6 bases and J by 8 bases, 15 bases remained unmatched.